This T cell receptor beta chain was retrieved from a study of T cell responses to AZD1222 COVID-19 vaccine. Study-wide context: Pooled in the analysis were second doses at about 4 or about 12 weeks. Broader study findings: Clonal diversity was possibly underestimated; the donors were predominantly white British and more often female. Spike-wide vaccine-associated CD4 TCRs dominated at 160-218 and 743-854. Elevations in Spike-specific TCR breadth and depth followed administration of two AZD1222 doses.

The ends lost 7 bases at V and 5 bases at J; junction bases unmatched: 12. The CDR3 has 16 amino acids. The germline CDR1 and CDR2 sequences are SEHNR and FQNEAQ (reference sequence). Sequencing was performed with immunoSEQ multiplex PCR; in TCRdb, only in-frame clones are kept and a portion is missing. There are 140,000 to 150,000 clones in the sample; about 94% occur only once, and under 4.5% lies in the top ten. For this clone: The antigen is unknown.

This chain joins TRBV7-9 and TRBJ2-2; 8 bases match TRBD2. Source: peripheral blood, taken on day 0 of AZD1222 vaccination. The clonotype was recovered from an adult in good health. The CDR3 sequence is CASTYPGRALTGELFF. In DNA form, the CDR3 reads TGTGCCAGCACTTATCCCGGGAGGGCCTTAACCGGGGAGCTGTTTTTT.